This TCR beta chain was recorded in a study of blood T cells in healthy people across ages. Study outcomes and limitations: Investigators treated diversity estimates from one million T cells as underestimates.

Combining a sample-barcoded 5' primer with a J-beta primer mix, a second PCR ran for about 6 to 11 cycles. Every molecule of cDNA carried a tag from a template-switch adaptor with 12 random nucleotides. All samples yielded 2.5 million or more CDR3-containing paired-end reads. TCRdb analysed the 5' RACE reads with MiXCR anew, one entry per CDR3 protein. This table has hundreds of thousands of distinct CDR3 sequences, around 62% appearing once. In the case of this clonotype: What it binds is unknown.

The CDR3 has 16 amino acids. V lost 3 bases to trimming and J lost 6 bases, with 18 bases between them. CDR1 and CDR2 (germline): MDHEN, SYDVKM. The sequenced sample was blood. The rearrangement links TRBV28 to TRBJ2-1; tentatively, D is TRBD2 (6 bases). The TCR comes from a young man in good health. The CDR3 reads CASSFFGGLTINEQFF. CDR3 sequence (DNA): TGTGCCAGCAGTTTTTTTGGGGGGTTGACTATCAATGAGCAGTTCTTC.